What follows are 22 T cell receptor beta chains derived from one specimen sequenced in a study of B cell selection in AIRE deficiency. Data came from immunoSEQ multiplex PCR; TCRdb stores just in-frame clones and leaves some out. Of about 24,000 clones in the sample, approximately 96% were seen once. The sorted conventional CD4 T cells were gated as CD4+CD127+. Input material: conventional CD4+ T cells sorted from PBMCs. The receptors shown here come from a human donor with AIRE deficiency.

This rearrangement joins TRBV7-2 to TRBJ1-2; tentative D call: TRBD1 (6 bases). This CDR3 contains 14 residues. Trimming took 1 base from V and 5 from J, leaving 11 bases between them. Germline loops: CDR1 SGHTA, CDR2 FQGNSA. The CDR3 sequence is CASSLGGGPYGYTF. DNA of the CDR3: TGTGCCAGCAGCTTAGGGGGGGGGCCTTATGGCTACACCTTC.

V and J are TRBV7-2 and TRBJ2-7; tentatively, D is TRBD2 (5 bases). Germline V gives CDR1 SGHTA, CDR2 FQGNSA. Trimming removed 4 bases from V and 3 bases from J, with 19 bases in between. The CDR3 consists of 16 residues. The CDR3 spells CASSSPETRFVYEQYF. Written as DNA, the CDR3 is TGTGCCAGCAGCTCGCCTGAAACTAGGTTTGTCTACGAGCAGTACTTC.

The chain couples TRBV29-1 to TRBJ1-1; D remains ambiguous. CDR1 is SQVTM, CDR2 ANQGSEA, per germline. Trimming removed 0 bases at V and 1 base at J, with 6 bases between. This CDR3 contains 13 residues. The CDR3, as DNA: TGCAGCGTTGAAGATTACCGGAACACTGAAGCTTTCTTT. It codes for CSVEDYRNTEAFF.

The chain has TRBV28 and TRBJ1-2; no firm D call. Germline V lookup: CDR1 MDHEN, CDR2 SYDVKM. The CDR3 runs to 11 residues. V lost 6 bases and J 9 bases, leaving 11 bases between the germline ends. The CDR3 region has the DNA TGTGCCAGCAGCCTCCTAAGGAGCTACACCTTC. Translating gives CASSLLRSYTF.

The chain carries TRBV5-6 and TRBJ2-7; D tentatively fits TRBD1 or TRBD2 (5 bases each). CDR1 is SGHDT and CDR2 is YYEEEE in the germline V gene. The ends were cut back, 4 bases at V and 7 bases at J, with 18 bases in the middle. The CDR3 covers 14 residues. CDR3 DNA sequence: TGTGCCAGCAGCCCTGACCCGGGGCGCCTAGAGCAGTACTTC. This sequence encodes CASSPDPGRLEQYF.

V is TRBV18 and J is TRBJ2-7, with a tentative D call TRBD1 (6 bases). The germline V gene encodes CDR1 KGHSH and CDR2 LQKENI. The V and J ends lost 0 bases and 1 base respectively, with 10 bases between them. The CDR3 loop spans 15 amino acids. As DNA, the CDR3 is TGTGCCAGCTCACCACCTACCAGGGGATCCTACGAGCAGTACTTC. Translated: CASSPPTRGSYEQYF.

The J gene is TRBJ1-1, the V gene TRBV7-2; 7 nucleotides agree with TRBD1. Germline values: CDR1 SGHTA, CDR2 FQGNSA. The trim removed 3 bases at V and 1 base at J, leaving 2 bases unmatched. The CDR3 contains 14 residues. Written as DNA, the CDR3 is TGTGCCAGCAGCTTCCAGGGGGAGAACACTGAAGCTTTCTTT. Translation: CASSFQGENTEAFF.

This clone was observed a single time. The rearrangement joins TRBV28 to TRBJ2-3; tentatively, D is TRBD2 (5 bases). V lost 2 bases to trimming and J lost 0 bases, with 12 bases between them. The CDR3 sequence is 16 residues long. Germline V CDR1 and CDR2: MDHEN, SYDVKM. The CDR3 nucleotides are TGTGCCAGCAGTTTAAGGGAGCGTCTGAGCACAGATACGCAGTATTTT. Its translation is CASSLRERLSTDTQYF.

The chain employs TRBV27 and TRBJ1-2, with 7 bases that match TRBD1. The germline gives CDR1 MNHEY, CDR2 SMNVEV (reference sequence). V shed 2 bases and J 5 bases; nucleotides not matched to a gene: 5. The CDR3 length is 14 residues. The CDR3 is CASSLGSGGYGYTF. The CDR3 nucleotides are TGTGCCAGCAGTTTAGGGTCAGGGGGATATGGCTACACCTTC.

The V gene is TRBV6-6, the J gene TRBJ1-2; possibly TRBD1 for D (6 bases). The V and J ends lost 1 base and 4 bases respectively, with 13 bases between them. This CDR3 has 15 amino acids. Germline values: CDR1 MNHNY, CDR2 SVGAGI (reference sequence). The CDR3 here is CASSYFQGNSYGYTF. In DNA, the CDR3 is TGTGCCAGCAGTTACTTCCAGGGGAACTCCTATGGCTACACCTTC.

This rearrangement joins TRBV5-1 to TRBJ2-1, with D maybe TRBD1 (6 bases). Germline CDR1 reads SGHRS; CDR2 reads YFSETQ. The V end was cut by 1 base, the J end by 9 bases, with 17 bases between. The CDR3 consists of 15 residues. CDR3 residues: CASSLWGQGNGEQFF. The CDR3 nucleotides are TGCGCCAGCAGCTTGTGGGGGCAAGGTAACGGTGAGCAGTTCTTC.

The chain uses TRBV5-1 and TRBJ2-1; 10 nucleotides line up with TRBD2. Germline loops: CDR1 SGHRS, CDR2 YFSETQ. J lost 2 bases, V lost 4 bases, and 6 bases had no gene match. This CDR3 region has 16 residues. The CDR3 DNA reads as TGCGCCAGCAGCGAAGTAGCGGGAGGCCCCTACAATGAGCAGTTCTTC. This translates into CASSEVAGGPYNEQFF.

The chain carries TRBV5-1 and TRBJ1-4; maybe TRBD1 (6 bases). The CDR3 has 17 residues. The germline gives CDR1 SGHRS, CDR2 YFSETQ. V gave up 4 bases and J gave up 2 bases, with 18 bases separating them. The CDR3 reads CASSRLRGGLTNEKLFF. DNA of the CDR3: TGCGCCAGCAGCCGATTGCGTGGGGGGCTCACTAATGAAAAACTGTTTTTT.

The chain has TRBV7-8 and TRBJ1-1; D is unclear. Trimming left V 2 bases short and J 8 bases short, with 6 bases between. CDR3 length: 11 residues. The V gene's germline CDR1 is SGHVS and CDR2 FQNEAQ. As DNA, the CDR3 is TGTGCCAGCAGCTTAAGGTCAGAAGCTTTCTTT. It specifies CASSLRSEAFF. The variable domain in full, with the rest retrieved from reference TRBV7-8 and TRBJ1-1, is GAGVSQSPRYKVAKRGQDVALRCDPISGHVSLFWYQQALGQGPEFLTYFQNEAQLDKSGLPSDRFFAERPEGSVSTLKIQRTQQEDSAVYLCASSLRSEAFFGQGTRLTVV.

This sequence joins TRBV19 and TRBJ1-2; 8 bases match TRBD1. Germline assignment: CDR1 LNHDA and CDR2 SQIVND (reference sequence). There are 15 residues in the CDR3. V lost 7 bases and J lost 3; bases outside the gene matches: 10. The CDR3 spells CASTPLRGLDYGYTF. The CDR3 DNA reads TGTGCCAGTACCCCTCTCAGGGGGCTTGACTATGGCTACACCTTC.

The V gene is TRBV5-4, the J gene TRBJ2-5, with 8 bases lining up with TRBD1. Germline V gene sequence: CDR1 SGHNT, CDR2 YYREEE (reference sequence). Trimming at V came to 4 bases and at J to 2 bases, leaving 10 bases not matched to a gene. The CDR3 covers 16 residues. The CDR3 reads CASSGIGQGKQETQYF. The CDR3 nucleotides read TGTGCCAGCAGCGGTATTGGACAGGGAAAACAAGAGACCCAGTACTTC.

The chain couples TRBV28 to TRBJ2-7; no clear D gene. V lost 1 base, J lost 2 bases, and 9 bases lay in between. Germline CDR1 MDHEN, CDR2 SYDVKM. CDR3 length: 14 amino acids. DNA for the CDR3: TGTGCCAGCAGTTTATTTTACAGAACCTACGAGCAGTACTTC. It yields the protein CASSLFYRTYEQYF. The whole variable domain, remainder taken from reference TRBV28 and TRBJ2-7, is DVKVTQSSRYLVKRTGEKVFLECVQDMDHENMFWYRQDPGLGLRLIYFSYDVKMKEKGDIPEGYSVSREKKERFSLILESASTNQTSMYLCASSLFYRTYEQYFGPGTRLTVT.

The chain is built from TRBV28 and TRBJ1-2; D uncertain. Germline CDR1 is MDHEN and CDR2 is SYDVKM. This CDR3 is built from 14 residues. Between the trimmed V and J ends, which lost 5 bases and 1 base, there was a span of 11 bases. CDR3 in amino acids: CASSSRSRNYGYTF. The CDR3 DNA follows: TGTGCCAGCAGTAGCAGAAGTCGTAACTATGGCTACACCTTC.

This clone was seen just once. The J gene is TRBJ2-1, the V gene TRBV6-4; 15 bases match TRBD2. Germline V gene data show CDR1 as MRHNA and CDR2 as SNTAGT. This CDR3 comprises 19 residues. V was clipped by 4 bases and J by 0 bases; unmatched bases: 7. The CDR3 sequence is CASSGGTSGRRSSYNEQFF. The CDR3 DNA reads as TGTGCCAGCAGTGGCGGGACTAGCGGGAGGAGGAGCTCCTACAATGAGCAGTTCTTC.

Written as DNA, the CDR3 is TGTGCCAGCTCACCAACAGAGGGTGCTAACTATGGCTACACCTTC. Its protein is CASSPTEGANYGYTF. The chain carries TRBV18 and TRBJ1-2, with D hard to call. This CDR3 spans 15 amino acids. From germline, CDR1 is KGHSH and CDR2 LQKENI. Trimming left V 2 bases short and J 0 bases short, with 10 bases between.

V usage is TRBV5-6 and J usage is TRBJ2-3; D may be TRBD2 (5 bases). Trimming shortened V by 4 bases and J by 0 bases, and 12 bases separated the two germline ends. From germline, CDR1 is SGHDT and CDR2 YYEEEE. The CDR3 consists of 15 residues. In DNA form, the CDR3 reads TGTGCCAGCAGCAAAGCACTAGGTAGCACAGATACGCAGTATTTT. It specifies CASSKALGSTDTQYF.

This chain links TRBV5-1 with TRBJ1-1, with a tentative D call TRBD1 (6 bases). The ends were cut back, 4 bases at V and 5 bases at J, with 15 bases in the middle. Germline V gives CDR1 SGHRS, CDR2 YFSETQ. The CDR3 totals 14 residues. CDR3 sequence: CASSHRGVLTEAFF. The CDR3 bases are TGCGCCAGCAGCCATAGGGGGGTCCTGACTGAAGCTTTCTTT.